The 30 T cell receptor beta chains reported below all come from one sample, sequenced in a study of immune evolution from preneoplasia to lung adenocarcinoma. Clones were sequenced by immunoSEQ multiplex PCR, and TCRdb holds only the in-frame ones, with some missing. Among some 5,000 clones, around 85% were seen once, and the ten largest hold approximately 15%. Material: FFPE adjacent normal lung tissue. The origin of the receptors is a person aged 70 to 85 with lung adenocarcinoma.

This chain links TRBV2 with TRBJ2-3, with D perhaps TRBD1 (6 bases). V lost 6 bases, J lost 1 base, and 14 bases lay in between. This CDR3 has 15 amino acids. Germline CDR1 reads SNHLY; CDR2 reads FYNNEI. CDR3 in DNA: TGTGCCAGCAGCCTCCCGGGACAAGGCACAGATACGCAGTATTTT. This encodes CASSLPGQGTDTQYF.

This clone was picked up one time. This sequence joins TRBV11-2 and TRBJ2-7; tentative D call: TRBD1 (6 bases). CDR1 and CDR2 from the germline V gene are SGHAT and FQNNGV. V lost 1 base to trimming and J lost 6 bases, with 7 bases between them. The CDR3 totals 12 residues. CDR3 amino acids: CASSLVGAEQYF. In DNA, the CDR3 is TGTGCCAGCAGCTTAGTGGGGGCCGAGCAGTACTTC.

The chain is built from TRBV9 and TRBJ2-5; D possibly corresponds to TRBD2 (6 bases). This CDR3 comprises 14 residues. V lost 0 bases to trimming and J lost 9 bases, with 15 bases between them. Germline values: CDR1 SGDLS, CDR2 YYNGEE. CDR3 bases: TGTGCCAGCAGCGTAGACGGAGGGTGGGACGCCCAGTACTTC. Its translation: CASSVDGGWDAQYF.

The CDR3 sequence: CASRPTSGSLNEQFF. In DNA form, the CDR3 reads TGTGCCAGTCGCCCGACTAGCGGGAGTCTGAATGAGCAGTTCTTC. The chain recombines TRBV19 with TRBJ2-1; 12 bases align to TRBD2. The CDR3 has 15 amino acids. Trimming at V came to 8 bases and at J to 7 bases, leaving 9 bases not matched to a gene. Per the germline V gene, CDR1 is LNHDA and CDR2 is SQIVND (reference sequence).

The CDR3 coding sequence is TGTGCCTGGAGTGTCTTAGGACAGGGGGCTTCCTACGAGCAGTACTTC. It translates to CAWSVLGQGASYEQYF. This chain uses TRBV30 with TRBJ2-7, with 11 bases lining up with TRBD1. Germline V gene lookup returns CDR1 GTSNPN and CDR2 SVGIG (reference sequence). CDR3 length: 16 amino acids. Unmatched junction bases numbered 5, after V lost 0 bases and J lost 1 base.

The chain joins TRBV10-2 to TRBJ2-7; 11 bases align to TRBD2. Germline CDR1 and CDR2: WSHSY and SAAADI. CDR3 length: 14 residues. The junction had 6 bases not matched to a gene; V was cut back by 8 bases and J by 3 bases. The CDR3 loop reads CASRTSGGHYEQYF. The CDR3 bases are TGCGCCAGCCGTACTAGCGGGGGCCACTACGAGCAGTACTTC.

V usage is TRBV18 and J usage is TRBJ1-2; D perhaps matches TRBD1 (5 bases). The V end lost 5 bases, the J end lost 12 bases, and 19 bases lay between the germline ends. This CDR3 region has 13 residues. Germline lookup yields CDR1 KGHSH and CDR2 LQKENI. The DNA of the CDR3 is TGTGCCAGCTCAACCGACAGTGCCAAAGACCACACCTTC. It encodes CASSTDSAKDHTF.

The chain has TRBV5-4 and TRBJ2-2, with TRBD1 identical over 8 bases. Germline V CDR1 and CDR2: SGHNT, YYREEE (reference sequence). The CDR3 is 14 amino acids. The V segment lost 4 bases and the J segment 3 bases; nucleotides outside the gene matches: 2. The CDR3 is CASSRGQDTGELFF. Written as DNA, the CDR3 is TGTGCCAGCAGCCGGGGACAGGACACCGGGGAGCTGTTTTTT.

The sample holds a few counts of this clone. The rearrangement joins TRBV9 to TRBJ2-2, with D unresolved. Trimming cost V 4 bases and J 7 bases, with 17 bases left between them. The CDR3 has 15 amino acids. Per germline, CDR1 SGDLS and CDR2 YYNGEE. The CDR3 is CASSPVVGAGGELFF. The CDR3, as DNA: TGTGCCAGCAGCCCCGTGGTAGGCGCTGGCGGGGAGCTGTTTTTT.

V usage is TRBV29-1 and J usage is TRBJ2-7; D might be TRBD1 (5 bases). In germline, CDR1 is SQVTM, CDR2 ANQGSEA. The CDR3 covers 14 residues. Trimming stripped 7 bases from V and 2 bases from J, with 18 bases between. Here the CDR3 reads CSALPQTAAYEQYF. CDR3 DNA: TGCAGCGCCCTTCCCCAGACAGCCGCCTACGAGCAGTACTTC.

In its sample, this clone was seen once. V and J are TRBV30 and TRBJ2-2; no firm D call. This CDR3 is 11 amino acids long. Trimming cost V 3 bases and J 6 bases, with 5 bases left between them. CDR1 GTSNPN and CDR2 SVGIG come from the germline V gene (reference sequence). The CDR3 nucleotides read TGTGCCTGGAGGGTTTCCGGGGAGCTGTTTTTT. Amino acid sequence: CAWRVSGELFF.

This clone was picked up one time. The chain recombines TRBV28 with TRBJ2-2; 8 bases are shared with TRBD2. CDR1 is MDHEN, CDR2 SYDVKM, per germline. This CDR3 has 14 amino acids. Unmatched junction bases numbered 4, after V lost 1 base and J lost 9 bases. The CDR3 DNA reads TGTGCCAGCAGTTTATCGGGGGGGGCCCGGGAGCTGTTTTTT. Translation: CASSLSGGARELFF.

The chain carries TRBV29-1 and TRBJ2-1; D possibly corresponds to TRBD2 (6 bases). V was trimmed by 1 base and J by 5 bases, leaving 27 bases between them. This CDR3 has 19 amino acids. Per germline, CDR1 SQVTM and CDR2 ANQGSEA. This chain's CDR3 is CSVEGLGYNSGKTHNEQFF. CDR3 bases: TGCAGCGTTGAAGGTTTGGGCTATAATAGCGGTAAAACACACAATGAGCAGTTCTTC.

V is TRBV7-3 and J is TRBJ2-3; D gene uncertain. Germline V gene lookup returns CDR1 SGHTA and CDR2 FQGTGA. The CDR3 has 13 residues. Deletions cut 4 bases from V and 6 bases from J, with 11 bases between. Written as DNA, the CDR3 is TGTGCCAGCAGCTCTTCTCAATTGGATACGCAGTATTTT. Its translation is CASSSSQLDTQYF.

The chain recombines TRBV10-3 with TRBJ2-5, with unresolved D. CDR1 is ENHRY, CDR2 SYGVKD, per germline. CDR3 length equals 13 residues. V was shortened by 4 bases and J by 2 bases, with 8 bases between the two germline ends. CDR3 region: CAISGLGQETQYF. CDR3 DNA sequence: TGTGCCATCAGTGGCCTGGGACAAGAGACCCAGTACTTC.

The chain uses TRBV10-3 and TRBJ1-1, with TRBD1 matching 8 bases. Looked up from germline, CDR1 is ENHRY and CDR2 is SYGVKD. The length of the CDR3 is 17 residues. Losses at the gene ends were 6 bases for V and 0 bases for J; bases not matched to a gene: 12. Written as DNA, the CDR3 is TGTGCCATCAGCCCCGGGGCAGGGGGCTTCATGAACACTGAAGCTTTCTTT. Translated, it gives CAISPGAGGFMNTEAFF.

V gene TRBV19 combines with J gene TRBJ2-3; D gene ambiguous. Germline lookup yields CDR1 LNHDA and CDR2 SQIVND (reference sequence). Trimming removed 3 bases at V and 4 bases at J, with 11 bases between. CDR3 length: 14 residues. CDR3 nucleotides: TGTGCCAGTAGTATGGACCGAGGAGCAGATACGCAGTATTTT. It codes for CASSMDRGADTQYF.

The chain carries TRBV2 and TRBJ2-1; 16 positions match TRBD2. Germline V CDR1 and CDR2: SNHLY, FYNNEI. Losses at the gene ends were 6 bases for V and 6 bases for J; bases not matched to a gene: 5. The CDR3 extends over 16 amino acids. The CDR3 spells CASRGTSGGAINEQFF. Written as DNA, the CDR3 is TGTGCCAGCAGGGGGACTAGCGGGGGGGCCATCAATGAGCAGTTCTTC.

V and J are TRBV6-4 and TRBJ1-2; D gene ambiguous. The CDR3 contains 14 residues. V shed 4 bases and J shed 2 bases, with 11 bases lying between them. Germline-derived CDR1 and CDR2 are MRHNA and SNTAGT. CDR3 bases: TGTGCCAGCAGTGCCTCCAAGGAAAACTATGGCTACACCTTC. This gives the protein CASSASKENYGYTF.

The chain carries TRBV28 and TRBJ1-3; maybe TRBD1 (5 bases). The germline V gene encodes CDR1 MDHEN and CDR2 SYDVKM. V lost 6 bases and J 0 bases, leaving 9 bases between the germline ends. The length of the CDR3 is 14 residues. CDR3 coding DNA: TGTGCCAGCAGGTCAGGGAACTCTGGAAACACCATATATTTT. Its protein product is CASRSGNSGNTIYF.

This clone was found once. J is TRBJ1-2 and V is TRBV5-6; D gene uncertain. The CDR3 has 15 residues. Between the trimmed V and J ends, which lost 1 base and 4 bases, there was a span of 14 bases. Per the germline V gene, CDR1 is SGHDT and CDR2 is YYEEEE. In nucleotides, the CDR3 is TGTGCCAGCAGCTTGATGGCAGATAATTTCTATGGCTACACCTTC. Translation: CASSLMADNFYGYTF.

Regarding this clone: With only one base between it and a far larger clone, this is likely a read error. Other DNA sequences of this sample code for an identical CDR3. The J gene is TRBJ2-3, the V gene TRBV7-3; no clear D. Germline V gene data show CDR1 as SGHTA and CDR2 as FQGTGA. This CDR3 contains 14 residues. For the CDR3, the DNA is TGTGCCAGTAGCTCCAGCGTCAGCACAGATACGCAGTATTTT. Amino acid sequence: CASSSSVSTDTQYF.

The chain joins TRBV27 to TRBJ2-7; D perhaps matches TRBD1 (6 bases). The CDR3 is made up of 13 amino acids. Germline CDR1 reads MNHEY; CDR2 reads SMNVEV (reference sequence). V lost 0 bases and J lost 6, with 9 bases in between. CDR3 in amino acids: CASSLSIGGEQYF. CDR3 nucleotides: TGTGCCAGCAGTTTATCGATAGGGGGCGAGCAGTACTTC.

This clone has more than one count but fewer than ten. The CDR3 loop reads CASSPNWGLETQYF. CDR3 DNA: TGTGCCAGCAGCCCAAATTGGGGTTTGGAGACCCAGTACTTC. V and J are TRBV9 and TRBJ2-5; D gene ambiguous. The CDR3 is 14 residues long. Looked up from germline, CDR1 is SGDLS and CDR2 is YYNGEE. The V and J ends lost 4 bases and 5 bases respectively, with 15 bases between them.

This chain connects TRBV6-1 to TRBJ2-1; 7 positions match TRBD1. The CDR3 has 14 amino acids. Germline V CDR1 and CDR2: MNHNS, SASEGT. The J segment lost 2 bases and the V segment lost 6 bases, leaving 4 bases of the junction unmatched. The DNA for the CDR3 is TGTGCCAGCAGATTGGGACAGCCCTACAATGAGCAGTTCTTC. It translates to CASRLGQPYNEQFF.

The chain combines TRBV2 with TRBJ2-5; D is uncertain. Germline CDR1 SNHLY, CDR2 FYNNEI. Trimming left V 5 bases short and J 4 bases short, with 11 bases between. The CDR3 is made up of 13 amino acids. The CDR3 reads CASSSQSSETQYF. The CDR3 bases are TGTGCCAGCAGTTCCCAATCGTCAGAGACCCAGTACTTC.

V and J are TRBV29-1 and TRBJ1-1; D may be TRBD1 (5 bases). The CDR3 consists of 13 residues. The V gene lost 7 bases and the J gene lost 1 base, with 13 bases spanning the gap. Germline CDR1 reads SQVTM; CDR2 reads ANQGSEA. The DNA for the CDR3 is TGCAGCGGGGGGTCCGGCGGGAACACTGAAGCTTTCTTT. It is translated as CSGGSGGNTEAFF.

This chain connects TRBV7-2 to TRBJ2-2; D gene ambiguous. This CDR3 has 14 residues. Looked up from germline, CDR1 is SGHTA and CDR2 is FQGNSA. Trimming pared 2 bases from V and 1 base from J, leaving 5 bases between. The CDR3 nucleotides are TGTGCCAGCAGCTTAAACAGGAACACCGGGGAGCTGTTTTTT. Its protein is CASSLNRNTGELFF.

This chain links TRBV14 with TRBJ1-2; tentative D call: TRBD1 (5 bases). The CDR3 contains 14 residues. V dropped 3 bases and J dropped 8 bases, with 16 bases sitting between them. The germline V gene encodes CDR1 SGHDN and CDR2 FVKESK. For the CDR3, the DNA is TGTGCCAGCAGCCAGGCTTGGAGGGACGACGGCTACACCTTC. Translating gives CASSQAWRDDGYTF.

This clone turned up a few times. The J gene is TRBJ2-3, the V gene TRBV28, with D perhaps matching TRBD1 or TRBD2 (5 bases each). Germline lookup yields CDR1 MDHEN and CDR2 SYDVKM. V lost 5 bases and J 2 bases, leaving 23 bases between the germline ends. This CDR3 spans 18 amino acids. CDR3 residues: CASSPTLGPAGSTDTQYF. DNA for the CDR3: TGTGCCAGCAGTCCCACCTTGGGACCGGCAGGATCCACAGATACGCAGTATTTT. Full variable domain (outside the CDR3, taken from reference TRBV28 and TRBJ2-3): DVKVTQSSRYLVKRTGEKVFLECVQDMDHENMFWYRQDPGLGLRLIYFSYDVKMKEKGDIPEGYSVSREKKERFSLILESASTNQTSMYLCASSPTLGPAGSTDTQYFGPGTRLTVL.